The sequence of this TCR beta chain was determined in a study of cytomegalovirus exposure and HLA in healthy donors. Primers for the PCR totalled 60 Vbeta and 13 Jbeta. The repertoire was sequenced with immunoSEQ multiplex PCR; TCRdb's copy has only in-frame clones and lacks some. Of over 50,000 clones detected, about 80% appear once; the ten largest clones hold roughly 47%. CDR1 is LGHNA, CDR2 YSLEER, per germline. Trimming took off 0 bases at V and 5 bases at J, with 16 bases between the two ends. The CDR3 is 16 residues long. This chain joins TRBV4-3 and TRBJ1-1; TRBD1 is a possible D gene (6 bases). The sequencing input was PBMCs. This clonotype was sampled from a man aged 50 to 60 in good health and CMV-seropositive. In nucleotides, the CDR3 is TGCGCCAGCAGCCAAGAACCGCCGGGGGGCCGGACTGAAGCTTTCTTT. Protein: CASSQEPPGGRTEAFF.